These T cell receptor beta chains were read from a single sample in a study of blood T cells in healthy people across ages. TCRdb redid the calling of the 5' RACE reads with MiXCR, one entry per CDR3 protein. The table has 780,000 or so distinct CDR3 sequences, roughly 50% seen once. Sequencing was carried out using blood. These receptors came from a man aged 40-49 years in good health. CDR3s include the opening cysteine and the closing phenylalanine or tryptophan. D genes are given only for firm matches. Clone size is given for some rows only: seen once, a few or many times, or a class if the clone is expanded.

J gene: TRBJ2-4; V gene: TRBV28; clone size: NA; D gene: NA; CDR3 length: 13; CDR3 DNA: TGTGCCAGCAATAGCGGAGCCAAAAACATTCAGTACTTC; CDR3 protein: CASNSGAKNIQYF
J gene: TRBJ2-4; V gene: TRBV20-1; clone size: NA; D gene: NA; CDR3 length: 15; CDR3 DNA: TGCAGTGCTAGAGATCCTCAGGGAGCCAAAAACATTCAGTACTTC; CDR3 protein: CSARDPQGAKNIQYF
J gene: TRBJ2-7; V gene: TRBV4-3; clone size: few; D gene: TRBD1; CDR3 length: 15; CDR3 DNA: TGCGCCAGCAGCCAACGGACAGGGGGCTCCTACGAGCAGTACTTC; CDR3 protein: CASSQRTGGSYEQYF
J gene: TRBJ1-2; V gene: TRBV20-1; clone size: NA; D gene: TRBD1; CDR3 length: 13; CDR3 DNA: TGCAGTGCTGGGTCGGACAGGGACTATGGCTACATCTTC; CDR3 protein: CSAGSDRDYGYIF
J gene: TRBJ1-6; V gene: TRBV7-2; clone size: once; D gene: NA; CDR3 length: 13; CDR3 DNA: TGTGCTAGCCAAGAATGGGGTAATTCACCCCTCCACTTT; CDR3 protein: CASQEWGNSPLHF
J gene: TRBJ2-3; V gene: TRBV2; clone size: few; D gene: NA; CDR3 length: 15; CDR3 DNA: TGTGCCAGCAGTGAAGGGTTAGCTAGCACAGATACGCAGTATTTT; CDR3 protein: CASSEGLASTDTQYF
J gene: TRBJ2-6; V gene: TRBV4-3; clone size: NA; D gene: TRBD1; CDR3 length: 19; CDR3 DNA: TGCGCCAGCAGCCAAGATTTGACAGGGGGCTATTCTGGGGCCAACGTCCTGACTTTC; CDR3 protein: CASSQDLTGGYSGANVLTF
J gene: TRBJ2-4; V gene: TRBV6-2/TRBV6-3; clone size: NA; D gene: NA; CDR3 length: 11; CDR3 DNA: TGTGCCAGCAGAGCCAAAAACATTCAGTACTTC; CDR3 protein: CASRAKNIQYF
J gene: TRBJ2-5; V gene: TRBV12-5; clone size: NA; D gene: TRBD2; CDR3 length: 14; CDR3 DNA: TGTGCTAGTGGCTCGAGACTAGCGAAAGAGACCCAGTACTTC; CDR3 protein: CASGSRLAKETQYF
J gene: TRBJ2-1; V gene: TRBV29-1; clone size: NA; D gene: TRBD2; CDR3 length: 16; CDR3 DNA: TGCAGCGCCACGGGACTAGCGGGGGATGGTTACAATGAGCAGTTCTTC; CDR3 protein: CSATGLAGDGYNEQFF
J gene: TRBJ2-7; V gene: TRBV29-1; clone size: few; D gene: NA; CDR3 length: 14; CDR3 DNA: TGCAACCAACCGAATAGCAGATATCCCTACGAGCAGTACTTC; CDR3 protein: CNQPNSRYPYEQYF
J gene: TRBJ2-5; V gene: TRBV5-6; clone size: few; D gene: NA; CDR3 length: 13; CDR3 DNA: TGTGCCAGCAGCTTTCCCGGGGAGGAGACCCAGTACTTC; CDR3 protein: CASSFPGEETQYF
J gene: TRBJ2-7; V gene: TRBV7-3; clone size: few; D gene: TRBD1; CDR3 length: 15; CDR3 DNA: TGTGCCAGCAGCTTAAGGGGACAGTTAGACTACGAGCAGTACTTC; CDR3 protein: CASSLRGQLDYEQYF
J gene: TRBJ1-5; V gene: TRBV9; clone size: few; D gene: NA; CDR3 length: 13; CDR3 DNA: TGTGCCAGCAGCAAGTCGGATAATCAGCCCCAGCATTTT; CDR3 protein: CASSKSDNQPQHF
J gene: TRBJ2-3; V gene: TRBV14; clone size: few; D gene: TRBD1; CDR3 length: 16; CDR3 DNA: TGTGCCAGCAGCCAGCGGACAGGGGGCTTTTTGGATACGCAGTATTTT; CDR3 protein: CASSQRTGGFLDTQYF
J gene: TRBJ1-1; V gene: TRBV29-1; clone size: NA; D gene: NA; CDR3 length: 13; CDR3 DNA: TGCAGCTCTCGGGGAGGTGGGAACACTGAAGCTTTCTTT; CDR3 protein: CSSRGGGNTEAFF
J gene: TRBJ2-2; V gene: TRBV29-1; clone size: NA; D gene: TRBD2; CDR3 length: 15; CDR3 DNA: TGCAGCGGCCAATCTAGCGGGGGTACTACCGGGGAGCTGTTTTTT; CDR3 protein: CSGQSSGGTTGELFF
J gene: TRBJ2-6; V gene: TRBV7-9; clone size: NA; D gene: NA; CDR3 length: 16; CDR3 DNA: TGTGCCAGCAGCTTAGGTGCGGGCTCGGGGGCCAACGTCCTGACTTTC; CDR3 protein: CASSLGAGSGANVLTF
J gene: TRBJ2-7; V gene: TRBV20-1; clone size: NA; D gene: TRBD1; CDR3 length: 17; CDR3 DNA: TGCAGTGCTAGAGTCTTCGGACAGGGGGCAAGAACCTACGAGCAGTACTTC; CDR3 protein: CSARVFGQGARTYEQYF
J gene: TRBJ2-3; V gene: TRBV2; clone size: few; D gene: TRBD2; CDR3 length: 15; CDR3 DNA: TGTGCCAGCGGGAGACTAGCGGGAACCACAGATACGCAGTATTTT; CDR3 protein: CASGRLAGTTDTQYF
J gene: TRBJ2-1; V gene: TRBV24-1; clone size: NA; D gene: NA; CDR3 length: 15; CDR3 DNA: TGTGCCACCAGTGATGTGCAAGGGACCTACAATGAGCAGTTCTTC; CDR3 protein: CATSDVQGTYNEQFF
J gene: TRBJ2-5; V gene: TRBV6-2/TRBV6-3; clone size: NA; D gene: NA; CDR3 length: 15; CDR3 DNA: TGTGCCAGCAGTCTGAGCAGGGGGGCTGGAGAGACCCAGTACTTC; CDR3 protein: CASSLSRGAGETQYF
J gene: TRBJ2-7; V gene: TRBV6-2/TRBV6-3; clone size: NA; D gene: TRBD2; CDR3 length: 18; CDR3 DNA: TGTGCCAGCAGTTACTACATTCTTTTAGCGGGTAGCTCCTACGAGCAGTACTTC; CDR3 protein: CASSYYILLAGSSYEQYF
J gene: TRBJ2-1; V gene: TRBV12-3/TRBV12-4; clone size: few; D gene: NA; CDR3 length: 12; CDR3 DNA: TGTGCCAGCAGTTTTCCGGCCTCTGAGCAGTTCTTC; CDR3 protein: CASSFPASEQFF
J gene: TRBJ2-7; V gene: TRBV7-2; clone size: few; D gene: TRBD2; CDR3 length: 14; CDR3 DNA: TGTGCCAGCAGCACAACTAGCGGGCCGTACGAGCAGTACTTC; CDR3 protein: CASSTTSGPYEQYF
J gene: TRBJ2-5; V gene: TRBV7-8; clone size: NA; D gene: NA; CDR3 length: 15; CDR3 DNA: TGTGCCAGCAGCTTAGCCGTTGTGGGTAGGGAGACCCAGTACTTC; CDR3 protein: CASSLAVVGRETQYF
J gene: TRBJ2-5; V gene: TRBV7-3; clone size: NA; D gene: NA; CDR3 length: 17; CDR3 DNA: TGTGCCAGCAGCTCCCGAGGGAGGACAAGGGGCTCTGAGACCCAGTACTTC; CDR3 protein: CASSSRGRTRGSETQYF
J gene: TRBJ2-5; V gene: TRBV6-2/TRBV6-3; clone size: NA; D gene: NA; CDR3 length: 13; CDR3 DNA: TGTGCCAGCAGCGACCCTGGAAAGAGGGACCAGTACTTC; CDR3 protein: CASSDPGKRDQYF
J gene: TRBJ2-4; V gene: TRBV29-1; clone size: NA; D gene: NA; CDR3 length: 15; CDR3 DNA: TGCAGCGTTGAAGTCCGGTCAGGGGTTAAAAACATTCAGTACTTC; CDR3 protein: CSVEVRSGVKNIQYF
J gene: TRBJ2-1; V gene: TRBV10-3; clone size: NA; D gene: TRBD2; CDR3 length: 14; CDR3 DNA: TGTGCCATCAGTCTAGCGGGGGCCTACAATGAGCAGTTCTTC; CDR3 protein: CAISLAGAYNEQFF
J gene: TRBJ2-4; V gene: TRBV6-6; clone size: few; D gene: NA; CDR3 length: 13; CDR3 DNA: TGTGCCAGCAGTTACGGATTGGGGAACATTCAGTACTTC; CDR3 protein: CASSYGLGNIQYF
J gene: TRBJ2-1; V gene: TRBV28; clone size: NA; D gene: TRBD2; CDR3 length: 17; CDR3 DNA: TGTGCCAGCAGTTTTAGGACTAGCGGGACCCTCTACAATGAGCAGTTCTTC; CDR3 protein: CASSFRTSGTLYNEQFF
J gene: TRBJ2-5; V gene: TRBV29-1; clone size: NA; D gene: NA; CDR3 length: 13; CDR3 DNA: TGCAGCGTAGCTCTCGGGAGTGGAGAGACCCAGTACTTC; CDR3 protein: CSVALGSGETQYF
J gene: TRBJ2-7; V gene: TRBV6-5; clone size: NA; D gene: NA; CDR3 length: 15; CDR3 DNA: TGTGCCAGCAGTTACTCTGGGGGGTCCAACTACGAGCAGTACTTC; CDR3 protein: CASSYSGGSNYEQYF
J gene: TRBJ2-1; V gene: TRBV7-2; clone size: many; D gene: NA; CDR3 length: 13; CDR3 DNA: TGTGCCAGCAGCTTAAGCAGGGTCGACGAGCAGTTCTTC; CDR3 protein: CASSLSRVDEQFF